The 32 T cell receptor beta chains presented below share a single source sample, sequenced in a study of control samples from healthy donors and cancer patients. The protocol was immunoSEQ multiplex PCR, while the TCRdb copy is restricted to in-frame clones and leaves out a portion. The table has over 100,000 clones, around nine tenths seen once. Sequencing was performed on blood. The receptors stem from a human donor in good health. The donor label of this sample is uncertain.

The chain recombines TRBV13 with TRBJ2-4; no clear D gene. This CDR3 is 14 amino acids long. CDR1 PRHDT and CDR2 FYEKMQ come from the germline V gene (reference sequence). V lost 3 bases to trimming and J lost 0 bases, with 6 bases between them. This chain's CDR3 is CASSFFLAKNIQYF. CDR3 nucleotides: TGTGCCAGCAGCTTCTTTCTAGCCAAAAACATTCAGTACTTC.

This chain connects TRBV2 to TRBJ1-4; no firm D call. CDR1 and CDR2 from the germline V gene are SNHLY and FYNNEI. The CDR3 sequence is 13 residues long. Trimming stripped 6 bases from V and 5 bases from J, with 10 bases between. The CDR3 coding sequence is TGTGCCAGCAGGCCCCGGGAGAATGAAAAACTGTTTTTT. Residues: CASRPRENEKLFF.

The CDR3 protein is CASSRTGSYNSPLHF. For the CDR3, the DNA is TGTGCCAGCAGTCGGACCGGATCCTATAATTCACCCCTCCACTTT. This sequence joins TRBV2 and TRBJ1-6; the D is unclear. Germline V gene sequence: CDR1 SNHLY, CDR2 FYNNEI. V was cut by 5 bases and J by 1 base, with 9 bases left in between. This CDR3 is built from 15 residues.

This chain connects TRBV6-6 to TRBJ2-7; TRBD1 matches at 7 bases. Germline loops: CDR1 MNHNY, CDR2 SVGAGI (reference sequence). The CDR3 spans 14 residues. The V gene end was trimmed by 5 bases and the J gene end by 6 bases; junction bases not matched to a gene: 10. CDR3 amino acids: CASSPTTGLGEQYV. CDR3 nucleotides: TGTGCCAGCAGTCCAACGACAGGGTTGGGCGAGCAGTACGTC.

V and J are TRBV7-9 and TRBJ1-2; D is unclear. This CDR3 region has 14 residues. The V and J ends lost 1 base and 4 bases respectively, with 10 bases between them. The germline V gene has CDR1 SEHNR and CDR2 FQNEAQ (reference sequence). CDR3 sequence: CASSLVPAPYGYTF. The CDR3 DNA is TGTGCCAGCAGCTTAGTACCGGCCCCCTATGGCTACACCTTC.

The rearrangement joins TRBV5-6 to TRBJ1-5, with unresolved D. This CDR3 region has 15 residues. V lost 4 bases, J lost 4 bases, and 15 bases lay in between. Germline CDR1 reads SGHDT; CDR2 reads YYEEEE. For the CDR3, the DNA is TGTGCCAGCAGCACCACGCCGGGCCGAAATCAGCCCCAGCATTTT. Translating gives CASSTTPGRNQPQHF.

A few counts support this clone. The chain carries TRBV7-8 and TRBJ2-7, with D maybe TRBD1 (6 bases). Germline CDR1 is SGHVS and CDR2 is FQNEAQ. V lost 0 bases and J 7 bases, leaving 7 bases between the germline ends. The CDR3 is 12 amino acids. For the CDR3, the DNA is TGTGCCAGCAGCTTAGCGCAGGGGGAGCAGTACGTC. As protein: CASSLAQGEQYV.

The CDR3 region is CASRADSGGGNEQFF. CDR3 bases: TGTGCCAGCAGGGCCGACAGTGGCGGAGGCAATGAGCAGTTCTTC. The chain couples TRBV27 to TRBJ2-1; either TRBD1 or TRBD2 may supply D (5 bases each). Trimming cost V 6 bases and J 6 bases, with 18 bases left between them. The CDR3 has 15 amino acids. Germline V gene lookup returns CDR1 MNHEY and CDR2 SMNVEV (reference sequence).

This chain joins TRBV29-1 and TRBJ2-3, with 10 nucleotides matching TRBD2. The germline V gene has CDR1 SQVTM and CDR2 ANQGSEA. This CDR3 has 17 residues. The V and J ends lost 1 base and 2 bases, in that order; junction bases with no gene match: 9. The CDR3 DNA sequence: TGCAGCGTTGAAGGTGAAGTCACTAGCGGGGCCACAGATACGCAGTATTTT. Translating gives CSVEGEVTSGATDTQYF.

V gene TRBV12-3 or TRBV12-4 combines with J gene TRBJ2-3; the D gene could be TRBD1 or TRBD2 (5 bases each). V was pared by 6 bases and J by 5 bases, with 9 bases between. The CDR3 has 12 residues. CDR3: CASSPGGDTQYF. CDR3 nucleotide sequence: TGTGCCAGCAGCCCTGGGGGAGATACGCAGTATTTT.

J is TRBJ2-2 and V is TRBV6-6; the match to TRBD1 covers 7 bases. This CDR3 contains 16 residues. Looked up from germline, CDR1 is MNHNY and CDR2 is SVGAGI (reference sequence). Trimming took 2 bases from V and 5 from J; bases not matched to a gene: 8. The CDR3 DNA reads as TGTGCCAGCAGTTACGCCTTGACAGGGTGGACCGGGGAGCTGTTTTTT. It codes for CASSYALTGWTGELFF.

This clone appeared a single time. The gene calls are TRBV7-9 and TRBJ2-1; D perhaps matches TRBD2 (6 bases). V was cut by 0 bases and J by 5 bases, with 14 bases left in between. This CDR3 region has 16 residues. CDR1 and CDR2 (germline): SEHNR, FQNEAQ (reference sequence). In DNA, the CDR3 is TGTGCCAGCAGCTTAGCGAGACTGGGAGGCGACAATGAGCAGTTCTTC. Translated: CASSLARLGGDNEQFF. Together with reference TRBV7-9 and TRBJ2-1, the CDR3 gives the full variable domain: DTGVSQNPRHKITKRGQNVTFRCDPISEHNRLYWYRQTLGQGPEFLTYFQNEAQLEKSRLLSDRFSAERPKGSFSTLEIQRTEQGDSAMYLCASSLARLGGDNEQFFGPGTRLTVL.

V gene TRBV7-9 combines with J gene TRBJ1-1; D remains unclear. CDR1 is SEHNR, CDR2 FQNEAQ, per germline (reference sequence). Trimming removed 4 bases from V and 4 bases from J, with 4 bases in between. CDR3 size: 11 residues. The CDR3 nucleotides are TGTGCCAGCAGCTACGCCACTGAAGCTTTCTTT. This codes for CASSYATEAFF.

CDR3 bases: TGTGCCAGCAGCTTGTACGATCTAAGGACCCAGCCCCAGCATTTT. Its protein is CASSLYDLRTQPQHF. The chain couples TRBV5-8 to TRBJ1-5; D remains ambiguous. Between the trimmed V and J ends, which lost 1 base and 7 bases, there was a span of 15 bases. Looked up from germline, CDR1 is SGHTS and CDR2 is YDEGEE. The CDR3 has 15 residues.

This chain uses TRBV6-5 with TRBJ2-7; 7 bases map to TRBD1. CDR1 and CDR2 (germline): MNHEY, SVGAGI. J gave up 5 bases and V 6 bases, and 10 bases lay outside the gene matches. The CDR3 has 14 amino acids. The CDR3 loop is CASRPPGQRNEQYF. The CDR3 DNA reads TGTGCCAGCAGACCCCCGGGACAGAGGAACGAGCAGTACTTC.

The chain combines TRBV6-1 with TRBJ1-1, with 8 bases fitting TRBD1. V shed 2 bases and J 10 bases; nucleotides not matched to a gene: 6. There are 13 residues in the CDR3. In germline, CDR1 is MNHNS, CDR2 SASEGT. The CDR3 here is CASSENRGWTAFF. CDR3 DNA: TGTGCCAGCAGTGAAAACAGGGGGTGGACAGCTTTCTTT.

The chain links TRBV4-2 to TRBJ2-3, with 11 bases lining up with TRBD1. The ends lost 0 bases at V and 5 bases at J; junction bases unmatched: 7. Germline V gene data show CDR1 as LGHNA and CDR2 as YNFKEQ. This CDR3 spans 17 amino acids. The CDR3 sequence is CASSQEGGTGGLDTQYF. CDR3 nucleotide sequence: TGTGCCAGCAGCCAAGAGGGTGGGACAGGGGGTTTAGATACGCAGTATTTT.

A remark on this clone: This sample includes further DNA sequences coding for the same CDR3. The chain uses TRBV3-1 (or the pseudogene TRBV3-2) and TRBJ2-7; 8 bases align to TRBD1. Trimming at V came to 4 bases and at J to 2 bases, leaving 4 bases not matched to a gene. This CDR3 region has 14 residues. CDR1 and CDR2 from the germline V gene are LGHDT and YNNKEL (reference sequence). The DNA of the CDR3 is TGTGCCAGCAGCCGCGACAGGGGACCCTACGAGCAGTACTTC. As protein: CASSRDRGPYEQYF.

V usage is TRBV5-5 and J usage is TRBJ2-7; D gene ambiguous. The length of the CDR3 is 15 residues. Trimming pared 2 bases from V and 5 bases from J, leaving 17 bases between. Per the germline V gene, CDR1 is SGHKS and CDR2 is YYEKEE (reference sequence). The CDR3 sequence: CASSLLTGVSHEQYV. DNA of the CDR3: TGTGCCAGCAGCTTATTAACCGGAGTTAGCCACGAGCAGTACGTC.

This chain joins TRBV7-8 and TRBJ2-7; D not resolved. Trimming pared 3 bases from V and 7 bases from J, leaving 10 bases between. Germline V CDR1 and CDR2: SGHVS, FQNEAQ. This CDR3 region has 12 residues. CDR3: CASSLGPGEQYF. As DNA, the CDR3 is TGTGCCAGCAGCTTGGGCCCCGGGGAGCAGTACTTC.

The DNA of the CDR3 is TGTGCCAGCAGCCCCATGACTAGCGGGGGGGCTCGTAATGAGCAGTTCTTC. It codes for CASSPMTSGGARNEQFF. This chain joins TRBV14 and TRBJ2-1, with 14 nucleotides matching TRBD2. Germline CDR1 and CDR2: SGHDN and FVKESK. CDR3 size: 17 residues. V lost 4 bases and J lost 7; bases outside the gene matches: 9. Full variable domain (missing parts from reference TRBV14 and TRBJ2-1): EAGVTQFPSHSVIEKGQTVTLRCDPISGHDNLYWYRRVMGKEIKFLLHFVKESKQDESGMPNNRFLAERTGGTYSTLKVQPAELEDSGVYFCASSPMTSGGARNEQFFGPGTRLTVL.

This chain joins TRBV25-1 and TRBJ2-1; D gene unclear. The germline gives CDR1 MGHDK, CDR2 SYGVNS. The CDR3 spans 14 residues. Trimming cost V 2 bases and J 0 bases, with 5 bases left between them. As DNA, the CDR3 is TGTGCCAGCAGTGAAGGCCCCTCCTACAATGAGCAGTTCTTC. Amino acids: CASSEGPSYNEQFF.

The chain couples TRBV5-4 to TRBJ1-2; D is ambiguous. CDR1 SGHNT and CDR2 YYREEE come from the germline V gene (reference sequence). The V and J ends lost 1 base and 4 bases respectively, with 11 bases between them. The CDR3 is made up of 14 amino acids. The CDR3 nucleotides are TGTGCCAGCAGCTTGCGCCCAGACTCCTATGGCTACACCTTC. Its protein is CASSLRPDSYGYTF. The whole variable domain, remainder taken from reference TRBV5-4 and TRBJ1-2, is ETGVTQSPTHLIKTRGQQVTLRCSSQSGHNTVSWYQQALGQGPQFIFQYYREEENGRGNFPPRFSGLQFPNYSSELNVNALELDDSALYLCASSLRPDSYGYTFGSGTRLTVV.

This clone was observed a few times. This chain links TRBV30 with TRBJ1-1, with D tentatively TRBD1 (5 bases). There are 11 residues in the CDR3. Germline CDR1 reads GTSNPN; CDR2 reads SVGIG (reference sequence). V lost 5 bases and J 4 bases, leaving 8 bases between the germline ends. Here the CDR3 DNA reads TGTGCCTGGCAGGGTCCCACTGAAGCTTTCTTT. Translating gives CAWQGPTEAFF.

The chain combines TRBV7-2 with TRBJ2-1; a possible D gene is TRBD2 (7 bases). Between the trimmed V and J ends, which lost 0 bases and 6 bases, there was a span of 18 bases. The CDR3 covers 17 residues. CDR1 SGHTA and CDR2 FQGNSA come from the germline V gene. The CDR3 loop reads CASSLAGAAGFLNEQFF. The CDR3 nucleotides are TGTGCCAGCAGCTTAGCGGGGGCAGCGGGGTTTCTCAATGAGCAGTTCTTC.

The rearrangement uses TRBV3-1 (or the pseudogene TRBV3-2) and TRBJ1-1; the D is unclear. The CDR3 has 13 amino acids. The germline V and J ends were trimmed by 2 bases and 1 base, with 5 bases remaining between them. CDR1 and CDR2 from the germline V gene are LGHDT and YNNKEL (reference sequence). CDR3: CASSQFGNTEAFF. The CDR3 bases are TGTGCCAGCAGCCAATTCGGGAACACTGAAGCTTTCTTT.

V is TRBV6-2 or TRBV6-3 and J is TRBJ2-2, with TRBD2 as a possible D gene (5 bases). The CDR3 has 14 amino acids. The V end lost 4 bases, the J end lost 4 bases, and 10 bases lay between the germline ends. CDR1 MNHEY and CDR2 SVGEGT come from the germline V gene. CDR3 sequence: CASSWGGSTGELFF. DNA of the CDR3: TGTGCCAGCAGTTGGGGTGGGAGCACCGGGGAGCTGTTTTTT.

This rearrangement joins TRBV7-9 to TRBJ1-4; perhaps TRBD1 as D (5 bases). This CDR3 has 14 residues. V shed 6 bases and J shed 8 bases, with 16 bases lying between them. Germline CDR1 and CDR2: SEHNR and FQNEAQ (reference sequence). The CDR3 coding sequence is TGTGCCAGCAGACCCGGGGGAGGGCACGAAAAACTGTTTTTT. This translates into CASRPGGGHEKLFF.

The rearrangement joins TRBV27 to TRBJ2-7, with D possibly TRBD1 on 5 matching bases. Between the trimmed V and J ends, which lost 7 bases and 6 bases, there was a span of 19 bases. The CDR3 is 14 residues long. CDR1 and CDR2 from the germline V gene are MNHEY and SMNVEV (reference sequence). The CDR3 DNA is TGTGCCAGCACCTCTCACCACCCGCAGGGCGAGCAGTACTTC. Protein sequence: CASTSHHPQGEQYF.

The rearrangement uses TRBV7-7 and TRBJ2-1, with 11 bases identical to TRBD1. The CDR3 contains 16 residues. Germline loops: CDR1 SSHAT, CDR2 FNYEAQ (reference sequence). Unmatched junction bases numbered 13, after V lost 5 bases and J lost 10 bases. CDR3 bases: TGTGCCAGCAGCGCCCAACCGGGACAGGGGGTAACGGAGCAGTTCTTC. Its protein product is CASSAQPGQGVTEQFF.

This clone was recorded only once. The chain recombines TRBV27 with TRBJ2-3; maybe TRBD2 (6 bases). The V end was cut by 5 bases, the J end by 6 bases, with 15 bases between. The CDR3 is made up of 14 amino acids. The germline V gene has CDR1 MNHEY and CDR2 SMNVEV (reference sequence). The CDR3 DNA is TGTGCCAGCAGTCCCGGGACTCTGGCGGATACGCAGTATTTT. Translation gives CASSPGTLADTQYF.

The CDR3 loop reads CATSDPGNGYTF. CDR3 nucleotides: TGTGCCACCAGTGACCCCGGAAATGGCTACACCTTC. The chain is built from TRBV24-1 and TRBJ1-2; D gene uncertain. The V end was cut by 4 bases, the J end by 6 bases, with 8 bases between. This CDR3 has 12 amino acids. From germline, CDR1 is KGHDR and CDR2 SFDVKD.